In this sample, the clone carrying this TCR beta chain turned up a few times. The germline gives CDR1 DFQATT, CDR2 SNEGSKA (reference sequence). The CDR3 spans 15 residues. Trimming cost V 4 bases and J 6 bases; bases outside gene matches: 5. MiXCR, applied by TCRdb to the RT-PCR reads, yields one record per CDR3 protein. The sample lists about 680,000 distinct CDR3 sequences, 13% to 15% occurring once. The sample taken for sequencing was memory CD4+ T cells from blood. This sequence was found in a female donor in good health, serving as a healthy control. This chain links TRBV20-1 with TRBJ2-2; 13 bases agree with TRBD2. CDR3 DNA sequence: TGCAGTGCTAAAGGGACTAGCGGGAAAGCCGGGGAGCTGTTTTTT. It is translated as CSAKGTSGKAGELFF.